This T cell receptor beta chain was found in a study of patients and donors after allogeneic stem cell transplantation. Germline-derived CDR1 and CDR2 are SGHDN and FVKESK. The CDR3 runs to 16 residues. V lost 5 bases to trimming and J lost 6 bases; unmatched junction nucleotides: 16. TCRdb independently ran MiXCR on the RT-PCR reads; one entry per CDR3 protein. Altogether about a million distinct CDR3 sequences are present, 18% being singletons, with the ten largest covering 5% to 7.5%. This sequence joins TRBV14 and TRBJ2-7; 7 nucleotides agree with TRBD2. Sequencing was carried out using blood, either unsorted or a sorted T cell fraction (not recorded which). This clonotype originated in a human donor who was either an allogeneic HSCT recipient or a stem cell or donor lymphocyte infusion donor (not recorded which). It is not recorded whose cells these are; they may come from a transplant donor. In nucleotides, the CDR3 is TGTGCCAGCAGCTCAACGTGGGAGGGGAATGTGCGCGAGCAGTACTTC. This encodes CASSSTWEGNVREQYF. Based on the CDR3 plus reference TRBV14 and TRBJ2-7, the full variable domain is EAGVTQFPSHSVIEKGQTVTLRCDPISGHDNLYWYRRVMGKEIKFLLHFVKESKQDESGMPNNRFLAERTGGTYSTLKVQPAELEDSGVYFCASSSTWEGNVREQYFGPGTRLTVT.